These 19 T cell receptor beta chains were all obtained from the same sample, sequenced in a study of blood T cell repertoires in COVID-19. Clones were read by immunoSEQ multiplex PCR, and TCRdb kept only the in-frame ones, dropping some. Here the sample spans 540,000 or so clones, around 90% being singletons. The sample taken for sequencing was peripheral blood. All receptors derive from a woman aged 45-65 years with COVID-19, enrolled during active disease.

The J gene is TRBJ2-4, the V gene TRBV28; D possibly corresponds to TRBD1 (6 bases). The CDR3 totals 14 residues. V lost 7 bases to trimming and J lost 3 bases, with 13 bases between them. The germline V gene encodes CDR1 MDHEN and CDR2 SYDVKM. The CDR3 DNA reads as TGTGCCAGCATAGGTGGCAGGGGCAAAAACATTCAGTACTTC. It specifies CASIGGRGKNIQYF.

This chain connects TRBV5-8 to TRBJ2-7; D perhaps matches TRBD2 (5 bases). This CDR3 comprises 14 residues. Germline CDR1 reads SGHTS; CDR2 reads YDEGEE. V lost 2 bases, J lost 1 base, and 10 bases lay in between. The CDR3 coding sequence is TGTGCCAGCAGCTTTGGAGGCAGATCCTACGAGCAGTACTTC. Translating it yields CASSFGGRSYEQYF. Based on the CDR3 plus reference TRBV5-8 and TRBJ2-7, the full variable domain is EAGVTQSPTHLIKTRGQQATLRCSPISGHTSVYWYQQALGLGLQFLLWYDEGEERNRGNFPPRFSGRQFPNYSSELNVNALELEDSALYLCASSFGGRSYEQYFGPGTRLTVT.

The V gene is TRBV7-2, the J gene TRBJ2-3, with D possibly TRBD2 on 8 matching bases. Germline-derived CDR1 and CDR2 are SGHTA and FQGNSA. Trimming stripped 2 bases from V and 1 base from J, with 22 bases between. There are 19 residues in the CDR3. The CDR3 region is CASSLTTGTRGRGTDTQYF. In nucleotides, the CDR3 is TGTGCCAGCAGCTTAACCACCGGGACTAGGGGGCGTGGCACAGATACGCAGTATTTT.

V usage is TRBV9 and J usage is TRBJ2-3; TRBD2 agrees at 11 bases. Germline V gives CDR1 SGDLS, CDR2 YYNGEE. The CDR3 spans 15 residues. V lost 4 bases, J lost 3 bases, and 4 bases stayed unmatched. The CDR3 DNA follows: TGTGCCAGCAGCTATAGCGGGGGGGCGACAGATACGCAGTATTTT. This encodes CASSYSGGATDTQYF.

The J gene is TRBJ2-3, the V gene TRBV7-9; D is uncertain. This CDR3 region has 13 residues. Trimming pared 4 bases from V and 5 bases from J, leaving 10 bases between. Germline loops: CDR1 SEHNR, CDR2 FQNEAQ (reference sequence). CDR3 region: CASSSRLIDTQYF. In DNA form, the CDR3 reads TGTGCCAGCAGCTCCCGACTGATAGATACGCAGTATTTT.

This clone has only one observation. The chain employs TRBV28 and TRBJ1-5; D call uncertain. The CDR3 spans 13 residues. CDR1 MDHEN and CDR2 SYDVKM come from the germline V gene. V was clipped by 3 bases and J by 5 bases, with 8 bases between them. The CDR3 nucleotides are TGTGCCAGCAGTTTCACCCCAGATCAGCCCCAGCATTTT. It yields the protein CASSFTPDQPQHF.

This CDR3 is CASSVGAFTSEQYF. CDR3 DNA: TGTGCCAGCAGCGTGGGGGCCTTCACCTCCGAGCAGTACTTC. The chain has TRBV9 and TRBJ2-7, with a weak D call TRBD1 (6 bases). Germline V gene lookup returns CDR1 SGDLS and CDR2 YYNGEE. This CDR3 comprises 14 residues. Trimming took 2 bases from V and 6 from J, leaving 15 bases between them.

The chain joins TRBV9 to TRBJ1-1; unclear D gene. Germline V gene sequence: CDR1 SGDLS, CDR2 YYNGEE. Trimming shortened V by 0 bases and J by 11 bases, and 14 bases separated the two germline ends. There are 13 residues in the CDR3. The CDR3 region is CASSVATEPPAFF. Written as DNA, the CDR3 is TGTGCCAGCAGCGTAGCTACGGAGCCTCCCGCTTTCTTT.

The chain recombines TRBV30 with TRBJ1-2; TRBD1 might be the D (5 bases). From germline, CDR1 is GTSNPN and CDR2 SVGIG (reference sequence). This CDR3 has 13 amino acids. Trimming stripped 4 bases from V and 3 bases from J, with 12 bases between. The CDR3 loop is CAWKGTGDYGYTF. DNA of the CDR3: TGTGCCTGGAAAGGTACGGGGGACTATGGCTACACCTTC.

This sequence joins TRBV5-1 and TRBJ2-3, with 9 nucleotides matching TRBD1. Trimming at V came to 5 bases and at J to 2 bases, leaving 3 bases not matched to a gene. CDR3 length equals 14 residues. Germline V gives CDR1 SGHRS, CDR2 YFSETQ. The CDR3, as DNA: TGCGCCAGCAGGACAGGGGGAAACACAGATACGCAGTATTTT. It codes for CASRTGGNTDTQYF.

V and J are TRBV19 and TRBJ1-1, with a weak D call TRBD1 (5 bases). Germline CDR1 LNHDA, CDR2 SQIVND (reference sequence). Trimming shortened V by 4 bases and J by 7 bases, and 7 bases separated the two germline ends. The CDR3 length is 11 residues. DNA of the CDR3: TGTGCCAGTAGTAAGACAGTTGAAGCTTTCTTT. Its protein is CASSKTVEAFF.

This clone was seen only once. V gene TRBV9 combines with J gene TRBJ2-2; the D gene is possibly TRBD1 (6 bases). Germline CDR1 reads SGDLS; CDR2 reads YYNGEE. V was clipped by 0 bases and J by 5 bases, with 23 bases between them. The CDR3 sequence is 19 residues long. The CDR3 is CASSVAGWTEIGETGELFF. The CDR3 DNA is TGTGCCAGCAGCGTAGCTGGGTGGACAGAGATAGGAGAAACCGGGGAGCTGTTTTTT.

CDR3 coding DNA: TGTGCCAGCAGCTTAGAGGCCGGGACTAGGGGCACCGGGGAGCTGTTTTTT. Protein sequence: CASSLEAGTRGTGELFF. The gene calls are TRBV7-2 and TRBJ2-2; the match to TRBD2 covers 8 bases. The ends lost 1 base at V and 4 bases at J; junction bases unmatched: 8. The germline gives CDR1 SGHTA, CDR2 FQGNSA. CDR3 size: 17 residues. Combining the CDR3 with reference TRBV7-2 and TRBJ2-2 gives the whole variable domain GAGVSQSPSNKVTEKGKDVELRCDPISGHTALYWYRQSLGQGLEFLIYFQGNSAPDKSGLPSDRFSAERTGGSVSTLTIQRTQQEDSAVYLCASSLEAGTRGTGELFFGEGSRLTVL.

The chain employs TRBV24-1 and TRBJ2-5, with 11 nucleotides matching TRBD2. V shed 2 bases, J shed 5 bases, and the junction held 15 bases outside the gene matches. CDR1 and CDR2 (germline): KGHDR, SFDVKD. The CDR3 is made up of 19 amino acids. The CDR3 is CATSDSRYGLAGGTETQYF. The DNA for the CDR3 is TGTGCCACCAGTGATTCGCGGTACGGGCTAGCGGGGGGCACGGAGACCCAGTACTTC.

CDR3 nucleotides: TGTGCCAGCAGTACGGGACAGGGGAATTTTAAACTGTTTTTT. Translating gives CASSTGQGNFKLFF. This chain connects TRBV5-5 to TRBJ1-4; TRBD1 agrees at 10 bases. Germline values: CDR1 SGHKS, CDR2 YYEKEE (reference sequence). The CDR3 length is 14 residues. V was pared by 5 bases and J by 11 bases, with 9 bases of the junction left unmatched. The variable domain in full, with the rest retrieved from reference TRBV5-5 and TRBJ1-4, is DAGVTQSPTHLIKTRGQQVTLRCSPISGHKSVSWYQQVLGQGPQFIFQYYEKEERGRGNFPDRFSARQFPNYSSELNVNALLLGDSALYLCASSTGQGNFKLFFGSGTQLSVL.

The CDR3 bases are TGCGCCAGCAGGCCGGGACAGGGGGACGAGCAGTACTTC. It encodes CASRPGQGDEQYF. The chain combines TRBV5-1 with TRBJ2-7; 11 bases fit TRBD1. Trimming removed 5 bases from V and 5 bases from J; junction bases left unmatched: 3. This CDR3 has 13 amino acids. Germline CDR1 is SGHRS and CDR2 is YFSETQ.

In its sample, this clone was seen once. The chain uses TRBV6-2 or TRBV6-3 and TRBJ2-2; D is perhaps TRBD1 (6 bases). Germline-derived CDR1 and CDR2 are MNHEY and SVGEGT. This CDR3 spans 15 amino acids. Trimming shortened V by 5 bases and J by 1 base, and 11 bases separated the two germline ends. The CDR3: CASSVKQGNTGELFF. CDR3 coding DNA: TGTGCCAGCAGTGTAAAACAGGGGAACACCGGGGAGCTGTTTTTT.

This sequence joins TRBV6-5 and TRBJ2-5; 9 nucleotides line up with TRBD1. This CDR3 is built from 15 residues. V lost 10 bases, J lost 1 base, and 10 bases stayed unmatched. Germline CDR1 and CDR2: MNHEY and SVGAGI. CDR3 amino acids: CATRDRAFPQETQYF. The DNA for the CDR3 is TGTGCCACCCGGGACAGGGCGTTCCCCCAAGAGACCCAGTACTTC.

The chain uses TRBV30 and TRBJ2-2, with 8 bases identical to TRBD1. The V and J ends lost 4 bases and 2 bases, in that order; junction bases with no gene match: 9. The germline CDR1 and CDR2 sequences are GTSNPN and SVGIG (reference sequence). The CDR3 consists of 16 residues. The CDR3, as DNA: TGTGCCTGGATCTGGAAGGGACAGGCAAACACCGGGGAGCTGTTTTTT. Amino acids: CAWIWKGQANTGELFF.